The 17 T cell receptor beta chains below all came from one sample that was sequenced in a study of T cell changes during pregnancy in multiple sclerosis. Profiling relied on immunoSEQ multiplex PCR, and the TCRdb table lists in-frame clones only, not all of them. Of around 40,000 clones detected, more than 90% appear once; the ten largest clones hold around 5.5%. Sequencing used CD8+ T cells from peripheral blood mononuclear cells, obtained in the third trimester of pregnancy. The receptor set was obtained from a female donor with multiple sclerosis, enrolled in a pregnancy study.

The chain joins TRBV4-3 to TRBJ2-7; 7 nucleotides agree with TRBD1. Trimming at V came to 4 bases and at J to 7 bases, leaving 13 bases not matched to a gene. CDR3 length: 15 residues. Looked up from germline, CDR1 is LGHNA and CDR2 is YSLEER. In DNA form, the CDR3 reads TGCGCCAGCAGCCGCCGGAAGGGGGCCGGATTGGAGCAGTACTTC. Amino acids: CASSRRKGAGLEQYF.

The chain employs TRBV9 and TRBJ2-7; 8 positions agree with TRBD2. The length of the CDR3 is 15 residues. The germline CDR1 and CDR2 sequences are SGDLS and YYNGEE. Unmatched junction bases numbered 7, after V lost 3 bases and J lost 2 bases. The CDR3 reads CASSAGLVNAYEQYF. The DNA for the CDR3 is TGTGCCAGCAGCGCGGGACTAGTAAATGCCTACGAGCAGTACTTC.

The chain links TRBV6-4 to TRBJ2-2, with 7 bases aligning to TRBD1. Germline loops: CDR1 MRHNA, CDR2 SNTAGT. The CDR3 has 14 residues. V gave up 0 bases and J gave up 6 bases; unmatched junction bases: 1. CDR3 sequence (DNA): TGTGCCAGCAGTGACTCGCAGGGGGCCGGGGAGCTGTTTTTT. Its protein is CASSDSQGAGELFF.

This clone was observed a handful of times. The chain links TRBV4-1 to TRBJ1-2; TRBD1 might be the D (5 bases). V was cut by 1 base and J by 3 bases, with 12 bases left in between. CDR3 size: 15 residues. Per germline, CDR1 MGHRA and CDR2 YSYEKL. The CDR3 here is CASSQGLRADYGYTF. CDR3 bases: TGCGCCAGCAGCCAAGGTCTCAGGGCCGACTATGGCTACACCTTC.

This chain uses TRBV7-6 with TRBJ2-1; D might be TRBD2 (6 bases). Germline V gene sequence: CDR1 SGHVS, CDR2 FNYEAQ. The CDR3 is 14 residues long. The ends were cut back, 1 base at V and 8 bases at J, with 12 bases in the middle. CDR3 nucleotide sequence: TGTGCCAGCAGCTTAGGTGGCGGCGGGGATGAGCAGTTCTTC. Translating gives CASSLGGGGDEQFF. The full variable domain, with the rest looked up from reference TRBV7-6 and TRBJ2-1, is GAGVSQSPRYKVTKRGQDVALRCDPISGHVSLYWYRQALGQGPEFLTYFNYEAQQDKSGLPNDRFSAERPEGSISTLTIQRTEQRDSAMYRCASSLGGGGDEQFFGPGTRLTVL.

The rearrangement links TRBV27 to TRBJ2-1; 7 bases map to TRBD2. The CDR3 extends over 11 amino acids. V dropped 5 bases and J dropped 15; count of bases not matched to a gene: 7. CDR1 and CDR2 from the germline V gene are MNHEY and SMNVEV (reference sequence). CDR3 bases: TGTGCCAGCAGTCCCGGACTAGGTATGTTCTTC. Translation gives CASSPGLGMFF.

V is TRBV27 and J is TRBJ1-2; D gene ambiguous. Germline CDR1 MNHEY, CDR2 SMNVEV (reference sequence). This CDR3 is built from 12 residues. The germline V and J ends were trimmed by 4 bases and 6 bases, with 9 bases remaining between them. CDR3 in amino acids: CASSSSGNGYTF. The CDR3 region has the DNA TGTGCCAGCAGTTCCTCGGGGAATGGCTACACCTTC.

The chain employs TRBV7-2 and TRBJ2-3; 12 bases are a match to TRBD2. V lost 5 bases, J lost 7 bases, and 16 bases stayed unmatched. The CDR3 runs to 18 residues. Germline CDR1 is SGHTA and CDR2 is FQGNSA. The CDR3 here is CASSPRTSGAQVVNTQYF. The CDR3 DNA is TGTGCCAGCAGCCCGCGGACTAGCGGGGCCCAGGTCGTGAATACGCAGTATTTT.

In this sample, this clone turned up once. The genes are TRBV30 and TRBJ2-7; a possible D gene is TRBD2 (7 bases). The CDR3 extends over 14 amino acids. Germline V gives CDR1 GTSNPN, CDR2 SVGIG (reference sequence). V shed 3 bases and J shed 4 bases, with 16 bases lying between them. The CDR3 is CAWSDSGGRYEQYF. The CDR3 region has the DNA TGTGCCTGGAGCGACTCGGGGGGCAGGTACGAGCAGTACTTC.

The chain is built from TRBV27 and TRBJ2-2; D is possibly TRBD1 (6 bases). The CDR3 consists of 13 residues. The germline CDR1 and CDR2 sequences are MNHEY and SMNVEV (reference sequence). V was shortened by 7 bases and J by 8 bases, with 14 bases between the two germline ends. The CDR3 region is CASTRGGGGELFF. The CDR3 coding sequence is TGTGCCAGCACCCGAGGGGGTGGAGGGGAGCTGTTTTTT.

V and J are TRBV19 and TRBJ2-2; weak D call: TRBD2 (6 bases). Germline V lookup: CDR1 LNHDA, CDR2 SQIVND (reference sequence). This CDR3 is built from 15 residues. The ends were cut back, 4 bases at V and 7 bases at J, with 16 bases in the middle. For the CDR3, the DNA is TGTGCCAGTAGTACAAACCCCGCGGGGAACGGGGAGCTGTTTTTT. Amino acid sequence: CASSTNPAGNGELFF.

This clone was seen a single time. This chain uses TRBV7-2 with TRBJ2-7, with D tentatively TRBD2 (5 bases). The CDR3 sequence is 12 residues long. Deletions cut 1 base from V and 7 bases from J, with 8 bases between. Germline V gene sequence: CDR1 SGHTA, CDR2 FQGNSA. CDR3 residues: CASSLVGEEQYF. The DNA of the CDR3 is TGTGCCAGCAGCTTAGTGGGAGAAGAGCAGTACTTC.

This chain joins TRBV29-1 and TRBJ2-2; 7 nucleotides align to TRBD1. This CDR3 region has 14 residues. The trim removed 6 bases at V and 7 bases at J, leaving 11 bases unmatched. Per the germline V gene, CDR1 is SQVTM and CDR2 is ANQGSEA. The CDR3 loop reads CSVKEGALHGELFF. Here the CDR3 DNA reads TGCAGCGTGAAAGAGGGGGCGCTTCACGGGGAGCTGTTTTTT.

The genes are TRBV7-3 and TRBJ2-3; D unclear. The germline CDR1 and CDR2 sequences are SGHTA and FQGTGA. This CDR3 contains 14 residues. Deletions cut 6 bases from V and 0 bases from J, with 10 bases between. For the CDR3, the DNA is TGTGCCAGCAGTTCTACCGGGAGCACAGATACGCAGTATTTT. Its translation: CASSSTGSTDTQYF.

The chain has TRBV4-1 and TRBJ2-7; 9 bases align to TRBD1. With 2 bases clipped from V and 5 bases from J, the junction kept 7 bases outside the gene matches. The CDR3 runs 15 residues. The V gene's germline CDR1 is MGHRA and CDR2 YSYEKL. The CDR3 loop reads CASSQTRDRVHEQYF. The CDR3 DNA sequence: TGCGCCAGCAGCCAAACTAGGGACAGGGTGCACGAGCAGTACTTC.

This chain connects TRBV6-5 to TRBJ2-7, with TRBD2 matching over 7 bases. The CDR3 is 12 residues long. V lost 0 bases and J lost 7; bases outside the gene matches: 0. Per the germline V gene, CDR1 is MNHEY and CDR2 is SVGAGI. The CDR3 loop reads CASSYSGGEQYF. The CDR3 nucleotides read TGTGCCAGCAGTTACTCGGGGGGGGAGCAGTACTTC.

The chain employs TRBV7-2 and TRBJ2-1; tentative D call: TRBD2 (8 bases). The germline V gene has CDR1 SGHTA and CDR2 FQGNSA. This CDR3 is built from 19 residues. V shed 3 bases and J shed 5 bases, with 26 bases lying between them. The chain's CDR3 is CASSLYGTELLAVDNEQFF. CDR3 bases: TGTGCCAGCAGCTTGTACGGGACAGAGCTACTAGCGGTAGACAATGAGCAGTTCTTC.